This passage covers 15 T cell receptor beta chains from one sample sequenced in a study of blood T cell repertoires in COVID-19. TCRdb keeps only in-frame clones here, not all; method: immunoSEQ multiplex PCR. The profile shows about 130,000 clones, approximately 90% of them singletons. Sequenced material: peripheral blood. Receptors were obtained from a man in his sixties with COVID-19, enrolled during active disease.

The rearrangement links TRBV11-2 to TRBJ2-3; 7 nucleotides match TRBD2. The V and J ends lost 1 base and 0 bases, in that order; junction bases with no gene match: 4. Germline loops: CDR1 SGHAT, CDR2 FQNNGV. This CDR3 spans 16 amino acids. The CDR3 reads CASSLGASGSTDTQYF. The CDR3 nucleotides are TGTGCCAGCAGCTTAGGGGCTAGCGGAAGCACAGATACGCAGTATTTT.

The chain couples TRBV19 to TRBJ2-1, with D possibly being TRBD1 (5 bases). Germline loops: CDR1 LNHDA, CDR2 SQIVND (reference sequence). This CDR3 is built from 13 residues. Between the trimmed V and J ends, which lost 2 bases and 9 bases, there was a span of 11 bases. This chain's CDR3 is CASSIRQGVEQFF. The CDR3 nucleotides are TGTGCCAGTAGTATACGGCAGGGTGTTGAGCAGTTCTTC. Complete variable domain (other parts from reference TRBV19 and TRBJ2-1): DGGITQSPKYLFRKEGQNVTLSCEQNLNHDAMYWYRQDPGQGLRLIYYSQIVNDFQKGDIAEGYSVSREKKESFPLTVTSAQKNPTAFYLCASSIRQGVEQFFGPGTRLTVL.

This clone was seen more than once but under ten times. V usage is TRBV7-2 and J usage is TRBJ1-4; D ambiguous. V was shortened by 2 bases and J by 8 bases, with 18 bases between the two germline ends. This CDR3 comprises 16 residues. Germline V gene lookup returns CDR1 SGHTA and CDR2 FQGNSA. CDR3 bases: TGTGCCAGCAGCTTAACGATGGCGGCGACGCGAGAAAAACTGTTTTTT. Protein sequence: CASSLTMAATREKLFF.

This chain joins TRBV27 and TRBJ1-5; TRBD1 matches at 7 bases. CDR1 and CDR2 (germline): MNHEY, SMNVEV (reference sequence). V trimming: 1 base; J trimming: 7 bases; junction bases outside the gene matches: 7. The CDR3 runs 15 residues. The CDR3 bases are TGTGCCAGCAGTTTATTAGGGGGCGCGGGACAGCCCCAGCATTTT. It is translated as CASSLLGGAGQPQHF.

The chain couples TRBV19 to TRBJ1-2; D uncertain. Trimming stripped 7 bases from V and 2 bases from J, with 8 bases between. CDR1 and CDR2 from the germline V gene are LNHDA and SQIVND (reference sequence). The CDR3 consists of 12 residues. The CDR3 DNA sequence: TGTGCCAGTAATCGGGAGAACTATGGCTACACCTTC. Translation gives CASNRENYGYTF. The whole variable domain, remainder taken from reference TRBV19 and TRBJ1-2, is DGGITQSPKYLFRKEGQNVTLSCEQNLNHDAMYWYRQDPGQGLRLIYYSQIVNDFQKGDIAEGYSVSREKKESFPLTVTSAQKNPTAFYLCASNRENYGYTFGSGTRLTVV.

V and J are TRBV18 and TRBJ1-2; weak D call: TRBD1 (5 bases). V was trimmed by 10 bases and J by 2 bases, leaving 14 bases between them. The CDR3 runs 13 residues. CDR1 and CDR2 from the germline V gene are KGHSH and LQKENI. CDR3 bases: TGTGCCAACCGAAGCAGGGCCAACTATGGCTACACCTTC. Translation: CANRSRANYGYTF.

This clone was counted once. The chain is built from TRBV11-1 and TRBJ2-5; D is unresolved. Germline V gene sequence: CDR1 SGHAT, CDR2 FQDESV (reference sequence). The CDR3 runs 12 residues. The V end was cut by 1 base, the J end by 5 bases, with 5 bases between. CDR3 coding DNA: TGTGCCAGCAGCTTAGGTTCGGAGACCCAGTACTTC. Translation gives CASSLGSETQYF.

The chain combines TRBV7-2 with TRBJ1-3; perhaps TRBD1 as D (6 bases). This CDR3 region has 16 residues. Germline CDR1 is SGHTA and CDR2 is FQGNSA. Trimming shortened V by 6 bases and J by 0 bases, and 15 bases separated the two germline ends. DNA of the CDR3: TGTGCCAGCAGGCTACAGGGCCCCAGCTCTGGAAACACCATATATTTT. As protein: CASRLQGPSSGNTIYF.

The sample holds a few counts of this clone. This chain joins TRBV5-1 and TRBJ2-5; D uncertain. Germline lookup yields CDR1 SGHRS and CDR2 YFSETQ. Trimming stripped 0 bases from V and 1 base from J, with 10 bases between. The CDR3 runs to 15 residues. The CDR3 coding sequence is TGCGCCAGCAGCTTGGCCCTTCTCTCCCAAGAGACCCAGTACTTC. Its protein is CASSLALLSQETQYF.

This clone was recorded once. The chain couples TRBV7-9 to TRBJ1-1; 9 bases match TRBD1. The CDR3 is made up of 14 amino acids. Germline V gene sequence: CDR1 SEHNR, CDR2 FQNEAQ (reference sequence). V gave up 4 bases and J gave up 5 bases; unmatched junction bases: 5. CDR3 region: CASSYGTGRTEAFF. The DNA for the CDR3 is TGTGCCAGCAGCTATGGGACAGGGAGGACTGAAGCTTTCTTT.

V is TRBV11-2 and J is TRBJ1-1; the match to TRBD1 covers 9 bases. In germline, CDR1 is SGHAT, CDR2 FQNNGV. The V segment lost 5 bases and the J segment 2 bases; nucleotides outside the gene matches: 6. There are 15 residues in the CDR3. The DNA of the CDR3 is TGTGCCAGCAGCCCGACAGGGGGACATAACACTGAAGCTTTCTTT. This sequence encodes CASSPTGGHNTEAFF.

V gene TRBV28 combines with J gene TRBJ2-6; no definite D call. Germline assignment: CDR1 MDHEN and CDR2 SYDVKM. The CDR3 loop spans 12 amino acids. Trimming cost V 9 bases and J 0 bases, with 3 bases left between them. CDR3 sequence reads: CASRSGANVLTF. The CDR3, as DNA: TGTGCCAGTCGCTCTGGGGCCAACGTCCTGACTTTC.

V is TRBV2 and J is TRBJ1-4, with 7 nucleotides matching TRBD1. The V segment lost 7 bases and the J segment 10 bases; nucleotides outside the gene matches: 9. CDR1 is SNHLY, CDR2 FYNNEI, per germline. The CDR3 is 13 residues long. The CDR3 loop is CASKPGQGGKLFF. DNA of the CDR3: TGTGCCAGCAAGCCGGGGCAGGGGGGAAAACTGTTTTTT.

CDR3 coding DNA: TGCGCCAGCAATACCGGGACAGCCAATTCACCCCTCCACTTT. This sequence encodes CASNTGTANSPLHF. V gene TRBV5-1 combines with J gene TRBJ1-6; 7 positions agree with TRBD1. This CDR3 contains 14 residues. Germline loops: CDR1 SGHRS, CDR2 YFSETQ. V lost 6 bases, J lost 7 bases, and 7 bases stayed unmatched.

V gene TRBV18 combines with J gene TRBJ2-5; D is perhaps TRBD1 (5 bases). The V end lost 4 bases, the J end lost 6 bases, and 12 bases lay between the germline ends. CDR3 size: 13 residues. Per the germline V gene, CDR1 is KGHSH and CDR2 is LQKENI. CDR3 residues: CASSQQAQQTQYF. The DNA for the CDR3 is TGTGCCAGCTCACAACAGGCCCAGCAGACCCAGTACTTC.